This T cell receptor beta chain came from a study of beta chain features in type 1 diabetes (dated by TCRdb to the late 2010s). Context from the whole study: Patients and healthy donors did not differ in mean age, gender distribution, total cell number or subset yield. Naive and central memory subsets were obtained from all 30 or so donors, but regulatory and stem cell-like memory subsets were isolated from only 8 patients and about 8 healthy donors. A total of approximately 100 million sorted cells were examined across all samples, and the number of cells per subset was strongly correlated with RNA yield. The study compared TCRB repertoires of sorted circulating CD4+ T cell subsets between recently diagnosed type 1 diabetes patients and matched healthy donors. The paper as a whole reports these results and caveats: Sequencing cDNA rather than genomic DNA could over-represent highly expressing activated cells, although activation and CD3 levels did not differ between groups. At VDJ recombination sites, patients with type 1 diabetes made fewer insertions and deleted more nucleotides, a pattern implying thymic rearrangement abnormalities. Shorter templates might have been favored by PCR, but patient and control samples were amplified and corrected together, so both groups would have been affected equally by any skew. Naive, central memory and regulatory TCRB repertoires appeared to be more similar among patients than among healthy donors. Only small numbers of individuals were included in the HLA sub-analyses, which left unresolved whether HLA type had any influence on TCRB rearrangement. A moderate but significant shortening of TCRB CDR3 length was observed in type 1 diabetes patients in all four CD4+ subsets.

With respect to this clone: Its binding antigen is unknown. Qualities for individual bases were not recorded, and no much larger clone is one base off.

The High Capacity cDNA Reverse Transcription Kit was used to reverse transcribe all of the isolated RNA, meaning that expressed TCRB transcripts were what got sequenced. Naive, central memory and regulatory T cell samples underwent deep immunoSEQ sequencing, averaging about 3.5 million total reads per sample. Sorted cells were lysed in RLT buffer and RNA was extracted with DNase-treated RNeasy Micro or Mini kits, depending on cell number. Each cell subset was processed on its own to prevent cross-contamination, while patient and healthy donor samples were processed together. TCRB sequences were amplified from cDNA with the immunoSEQ multiplex PCR, producing 87-bp fragments spanning the CDR3 region. The amplicons were sequenced using the Illumina HiSeq platform. In the paper's pipeline: Synthetic template baselines were used to correct PCR bias computationally, reads within Hamming distance 2 were collapsed together, and singletons that could not be merged were discarded. By aligning reads against IMGT, V, D and J genes, CDR3 length, and insertions or deletions at six rearrangement sites were assigned. Within each subset, clonotype counts were normalized to the number of sorted cells before true diversity and Gini coefficients were calculated with the tcR R package. Repertoire sharing was quantified using the overlap coefficient calculated on TCRB nucleotide sequences. Out-of-frame TCRB sequences from naive cells were analyzed as a proxy for the pre-selection repertoire. TCRdb obtained this table from immuneACCESS and retained in-frame rearrangements with V and J assigned. These tables miss some clones; where compared with another copy, unresolved V genes account for less than half of the shortfall, and the remainder is unexplained. The V and J calls and clone size were taken over from that table, and D and trimming were inferred from the DNA. The sample data list fewer than 450,000 clones, and 13% of these were observed just once. The top ten constitute roughly 0.015% of the sample.

From each donor, a single peripheral blood sample of about 100 mL on average was drawn into heparinised tubes. Using a panel that included CD45RO, CCR7, CD25, CD127, CD95 and CD27, naive, central memory, regulatory and stem cell-like memory CD4+ T cells were sorted on a BD FACSAria II. A purity above 95% was achieved for all sorted populations. PBMCs were separated immediately by Lymphoprep density gradient centrifugation and were stained directly, without being cultured. So that batch effects would be minimized, each experiment stained and sorted samples in pairs, pairing one healthy donor with one patient. Counted from cysteine to phenylalanine, this CDR3 has 14 amino acids. Of the read, only the CDR3 DNA is kept; its 42 bases are in frame from base 1. According to the germline V gene (reference sequence), CDR1 reads SEHNR and CDR2 reads FQNEAQ. V was cut back by 2 bases and J by 1 base, leaving a gap of 8 bases between them.

Specimen: naive CD4+ T cells from blood. Interpreted using the paper, the cell subset or site label stands for: true naive CD4+ T cells. The V and J segments used are TRBV7-9 and TRBJ2-5; the D gene is not confidently resolved. The receptor was isolated from a woman younger than 30 with type 1 diabetes. The CDR3 has the sequence CASSLPGPQETQYF. The base sequence is TGTGCCAGCAGCTTACCTGGGCCCCAAGAGACCCAGTACTTC.